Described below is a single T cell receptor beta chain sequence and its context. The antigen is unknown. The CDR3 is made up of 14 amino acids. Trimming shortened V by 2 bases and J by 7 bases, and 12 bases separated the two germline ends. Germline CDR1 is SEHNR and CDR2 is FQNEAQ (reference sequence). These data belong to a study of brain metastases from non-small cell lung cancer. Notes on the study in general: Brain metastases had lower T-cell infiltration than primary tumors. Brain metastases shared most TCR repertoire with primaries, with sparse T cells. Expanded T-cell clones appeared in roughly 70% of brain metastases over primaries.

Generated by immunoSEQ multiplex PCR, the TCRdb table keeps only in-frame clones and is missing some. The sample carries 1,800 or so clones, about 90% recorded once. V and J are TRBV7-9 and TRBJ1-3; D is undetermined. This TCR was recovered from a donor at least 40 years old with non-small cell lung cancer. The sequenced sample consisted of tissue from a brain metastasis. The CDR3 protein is CASSLTSQQNTIYF. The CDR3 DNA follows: TGTGCCAGCAGCTTAACTTCTCAACAGAACACCATATATTTT.